These 21 T cell receptor beta chains were sequenced from one sample in a study of beta chain features in type 1 diabetes. Expressed TCRB transcripts got sequenced, as all isolated RNA was reverse transcribed. Sequenced by immunoSEQ multiplex PCR; TCRdb stores in-frame clones only, minus some. The repertoire holds just under 150,000 clones, with about 13% as singletons. Notes on the study in general: A moderate, significant TCRB CDR3 shortening appeared in type 1 diabetes across four CD4+ subsets.

These receptors' antigens are unknown. The specimen sequenced was central memory CD4+ T cells from blood. Every receptor here comes from a man aged 18 to 35 with type 1 diabetes.

This rearrangement joins TRBV7-9 to TRBJ1-2, with D perhaps matching TRBD1 (6 bases). Trimming pared 1 base from V and 2 bases from J, leaving 8 bases between. CDR1 is SEHNR, CDR2 FQNEAQ, per germline (reference sequence). The CDR3 is made up of 14 amino acids. For the CDR3, the DNA is TGTGCCAGCAGCTTAGGCGGGACAAACTATGGCTACACCTTC. It specifies CASSLGGTNYGYTF.

The chain couples TRBV1 to TRBJ2-7; TRBD2 is the table's D call, not checked against the DNA. TRBV1 is assigned pseudogene status. The CDR3 contains 12 residues. Here the CDR3 reads CTSSQRGGLQYF. In DNA, the CDR3 is TGCACCAGCAGCCAGCGGGGGGGCCTGCAGTACTTC.

The chain links TRBV7-9 to TRBJ2-2, with D unresolved. This CDR3 spans 15 amino acids. V dropped 5 bases and J dropped 0 bases, with 10 bases sitting between them. The germline V gene has CDR1 SEHNR and CDR2 FQNEAQ (reference sequence). The DNA for the CDR3 is TGTGCCAGCAGCCAAGACGTCCCGAACACCGGGGAGCTGTTTTTT. It specifies CASSQDVPNTGELFF. The whole variable domain, filled in from reference TRBV7-9 and TRBJ2-2, reads DTGVSQNPRHKITKRGQNVTFRCDPISEHNRLYWYRQTLGQGPEFLTYFQNEAQLEKSRLLSDRFSAERPKGSFSTLEIQRTEQGDSAMYLCASSQDVPNTGELFFGEGSRLTVL.

The chain recombines TRBV29-1 with TRBJ2-3; no definite D call. V was clipped by 4 bases and J by 1 base, with 12 bases between them. The CDR3 spans 14 residues. CDR1 is SQVTM, CDR2 ANQGSEA, per germline. The CDR3 here is CSVVPLRGTDTQYF. The CDR3 DNA reads TGCAGCGTTGTTCCGTTACGGGGCACAGATACGCAGTATTTT.

This rearrangement joins TRBV6-5 to TRBJ1-4; D might be TRBD1 (5 bases). The germline CDR1 and CDR2 sequences are MNHEY and SVGAGI. This CDR3 comprises 11 residues. The V end was cut by 5 bases, the J end by 8 bases, with 6 bases between. CDR3 DNA sequence: TGTGCCAGCAGTAGGGGCGAAAAACTGTTTTTT. Translated, it gives CASSRGEKLFF.

This chain connects TRBV5-1 to TRBJ2-1; either TRBD1 or TRBD2 may supply D (5 bases each). CDR1 is SGHRS, CDR2 YFSETQ, per germline. This CDR3 has 16 amino acids. With 2 bases removed from V and 0 bases from J, the gap between germline ends came to 12 bases. CDR3 protein: CASSFSGDLSYNEQFF. CDR3 sequence (DNA): TGCGCCAGCAGCTTTTCCGGGGACCTCTCCTACAATGAGCAGTTCTTC.

In its sample, this clone was seen many times. CDR3 amino acids: CASSPVQGNEQYF. As DNA, the CDR3 is TGTGCCAGCTCACCTGTACAGGGAAACGAGCAGTACTTC. The rearrangement uses TRBV18 and TRBJ2-7, with a tentative D call TRBD1 (6 bases). V dropped 3 bases and J dropped 5 bases, with 11 bases sitting between them. From germline, CDR1 is KGHSH and CDR2 LQKENI. This CDR3 has 13 amino acids.

In this sample, this clone turned up many times. J is TRBJ2-1 and V is TRBV7-9; no clear D gene. V dropped 11 bases and J dropped 0 bases, with 11 bases sitting between them. CDR3 size: 13 residues. Germline V gives CDR1 SEHNR, CDR2 FQNEAQ (reference sequence). Here the CDR3 reads CALTRNSYNEQFF. The CDR3 DNA reads TGTGCCCTCACGCGGAACTCCTACAATGAGCAGTTCTTC.

This clone was seen a handful of times. Being one base from a much bigger clone, this may be a read error. The chain employs TRBV7-9 and TRBJ2-3, with D perhaps TRBD2 (5 bases). V was cut by 2 bases and J by 4 bases, with 7 bases left in between. Germline CDR1 and CDR2: SEHNR and FQNEAQ (reference sequence). The CDR3 is made up of 13 amino acids. The DNA for the CDR3 is TGTGCCAGCAGCTTACCCGGGGCAGATACGCAGTATTTT. This codes for CASSLPGADTQYF.

This clone has a handful of counts. This sequence joins TRBV27 and TRBJ2-7, with D possibly being TRBD1 or TRBD2 (6 bases each). This CDR3 region has 13 residues. CDR1 and CDR2 from the germline V gene are MNHEY and SMNVEV (reference sequence). Trimming pared 4 bases from V and 2 bases from J, leaving 9 bases between. CDR3 amino acids: CASSSRGPYEQYF. DNA of the CDR3: TGTGCCAGCAGTTCACGGGGGCCCTACGAGCAGTACTTC.

This clone was detected many times. Other DNA sequences of this sample code for an identical CDR3. This chain connects TRBV18 to TRBJ2-5; D remains ambiguous. The germline V gene encodes CDR1 KGHSH and CDR2 LQKENI. CDR3 length: 13 amino acids. Trimming stripped 3 bases from V and 1 base from J, with 6 bases between. DNA of the CDR3: TGTGCCAGCTCACCGACGTCCCAAGAGACCCAGTACTTC. Protein product: CASSPTSQETQYF.

The J gene is TRBJ1-1, the V gene TRBV7-2, with D unclear. Germline lookup yields CDR1 SGHTA and CDR2 FQGNSA. The CDR3 consists of 14 residues. Trimming shortened V by 5 bases and J by 1 base, and 11 bases separated the two germline ends. The CDR3 DNA reads as TGTGCCAGCAGCGTAAGACGGACGAACACTGAAGCTTTCTTT. Its translation is CASSVRRTNTEAFF.

This clone has a handful of counts. V is TRBV29-1 and J is TRBJ1-6; no firm D call. Germline V gene lookup returns CDR1 SQVTM and CDR2 ANQGSEA. The CDR3 has 13 residues. V lost 7 bases to trimming and J lost 3 bases, with 10 bases between them. The CDR3 is CSASEVYNSPLHF. The CDR3 DNA sequence: TGCAGCGCCTCAGAGGTCTATAATTCACCCCTCCACTTT.

The chain couples TRBV27 to TRBJ2-5; D ambiguous. The CDR3 has 13 amino acids. In germline, CDR1 is MNHEY, CDR2 SMNVEV (reference sequence). The ends were cut back, 6 bases at V and 5 bases at J, with 13 bases in the middle. The DNA for the CDR3 is TGTGCCAGCAGCCCAGGCGGTCGTGAGACCCAGTACTTC. Its translation is CASSPGGRETQYF.

J is TRBJ2-3 and V is TRBV19, with D maybe TRBD1 (6 bases). CDR1 is LNHDA and CDR2 is SQIVND in the germline V gene (reference sequence). Trimming removed 5 bases from V and 2 bases from J, with 11 bases in between. CDR3 length: 14 residues. This chain's CDR3 is CASSVTGPTDTQYF. In DNA form, the CDR3 reads TGTGCCAGTAGTGTGACAGGTCCCACAGATACGCAGTATTTT.

This chain links TRBV6-1 with TRBJ1-1; a weak D match, TRBD1 (5 bases). Per germline, CDR1 MNHNS and CDR2 SASEGT. V lost 3 bases, J lost 7 bases, and 12 bases lay in between. This CDR3 contains 13 residues. The CDR3 DNA reads TGTGCCAGCAGTGAGCCGGGGCGGAGTGAAGCTTTCTTT. This sequence encodes CASSEPGRSEAFF.

The chain couples TRBV29-1 to TRBJ1-5; a weak D match, TRBD1 (6 bases). The CDR3 length is 14 residues. Germline V gene lookup returns CDR1 SQVTM and CDR2 ANQGSEA. Trimming took 5 bases from V and 0 from J, leaving 11 bases between them. CDR3 DNA: TGCAGCGTTCTGGACAGAAATAGCAATCAGCCCCAGCATTTT. Translating gives CSVLDRNSNQPQHF.

As concerns this clone: This specimen includes other DNA sequences encoding the same CDR3. J is TRBJ2-7 and V is TRBV5-1, with 7 bases aligning to TRBD1. Germline V gives CDR1 SGHRS, CDR2 YFSETQ. The CDR3 extends over 13 amino acids. J gave up 9 bases and V 1 base, and 7 bases lay outside the gene matches. The CDR3 here is CASSLTGVEGQYF. For the CDR3, the DNA is TGCGCCAGCAGCTTGACAGGGGTTGAGGGGCAGTACTTC.

This chain links TRBV19 with TRBJ2-5, with 8 bases lining up with TRBD2. Germline loops: CDR1 LNHDA, CDR2 SQIVND (reference sequence). This CDR3 is 12 amino acids long. Losses at the gene ends were 5 bases for V and 7 bases for J; bases not matched to a gene: 3. The CDR3 loop reads CASSPRGATQYF. The CDR3 bases are TGTGCCAGTAGTCCGCGGGGGGCGACCCAGTACTTC.

The rearrangement links TRBV6-4 to TRBJ1-2; the match to TRBD1 covers 7 bases. Germline V lookup: CDR1 MRHNA, CDR2 SNTAGT. The CDR3 covers 14 residues. V dropped 2 bases and J dropped 4; count of bases not matched to a gene: 4. The CDR3 DNA is TGTGCCAGCAGTGACCAGGGGGGTCGCTATGGCTACACCTTC. Protein: CASSDQGGRYGYTF.

This clone was detected only a few times. The chain carries TRBV5-1 and TRBJ2-3, with no clear D. The CDR3 totals 14 residues. The ends were cut back, 4 bases at V and 2 bases at J, with 11 bases in the middle. From germline, CDR1 is SGHRS and CDR2 YFSETQ. In DNA, the CDR3 is TGCGCCAGCAGCCTCGGCCTTGACACAGATACGCAGTATTTT. Translation gives CASSLGLDTDTQYF.